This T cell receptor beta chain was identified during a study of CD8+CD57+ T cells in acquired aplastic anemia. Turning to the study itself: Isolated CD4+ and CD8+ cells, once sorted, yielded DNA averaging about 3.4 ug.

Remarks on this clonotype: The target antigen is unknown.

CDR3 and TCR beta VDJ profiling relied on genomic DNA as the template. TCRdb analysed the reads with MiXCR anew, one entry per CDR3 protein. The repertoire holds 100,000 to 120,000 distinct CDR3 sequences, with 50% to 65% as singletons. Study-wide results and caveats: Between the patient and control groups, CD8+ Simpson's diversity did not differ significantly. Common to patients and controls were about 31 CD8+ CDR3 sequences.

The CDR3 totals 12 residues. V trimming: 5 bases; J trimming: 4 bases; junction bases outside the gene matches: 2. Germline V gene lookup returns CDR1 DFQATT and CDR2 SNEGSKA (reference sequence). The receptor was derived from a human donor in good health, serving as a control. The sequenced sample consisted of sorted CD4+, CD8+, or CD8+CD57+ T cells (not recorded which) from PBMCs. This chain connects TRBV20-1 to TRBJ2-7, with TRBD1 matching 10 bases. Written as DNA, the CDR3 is TGCAGTGCTTGGACAGGGGGATACGAGCAGTACTTC. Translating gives CSAWTGGYEQYF.